These 10 T cell receptor beta chains came from one sample sequenced in a study of molecular identifiers for immune sequencing clone quantification. MiXCR, run by TCRdb on the PCR reads, gives a single entry per CDR3 protein. The table has fewer than 70,000 distinct CDR3 sequences, around 18% seen once; the top ten hold over 1.3%. The material sequenced was naive CD8+ T cells from blood, with Jurkat cell RNA spiked in. The sample's subset: FACS-sorted CD8+CD4-CCR7+CD45RA+ naive T cells. All receptors derive from a human donor in good health. Some libraries in this study had Jurkat cell RNA spiked in.

This clonotype was observed many times. The rearrangement links TRBV20-1 to TRBJ2-7; TRBD2 matches 11 bases. Germline CDR1 and CDR2: DFQATT and SNEGSKA (reference sequence). The CDR3 spans 19 residues. With 2 bases clipped from V and 2 bases from J, the junction kept 17 bases outside the gene matches. As DNA, the CDR3 is TGCAGTGCTAGACCTCACCCCGGGACTAGCGGTATTCCCCCCTACGAGCAGTACTTC. It codes for CSARPHPGTSGIPPYEQYF.

This clonotype was counted at least ten times. CDR3 sequence (DNA): TGTGCCAGCAGTACTCCCGCGACAGGACTGTATGGCTACACCTTC. Residues: CASSTPATGLYGYTF. The genes are TRBV6-2 or TRBV6-3 and TRBJ1-2; the D gene is possibly TRBD1 (6 bases). Between the trimmed V and J ends, which lost 5 bases and 5 bases, there was a span of 18 bases. Germline V gives CDR1 MNHEY, CDR2 SVGEGT. This CDR3 spans 15 amino acids.

Concerning this clonotype itself: This could be a read error, since a much larger clone is one nucleotide away. The rearrangement links TRBV7-6 to TRBJ1-6, with 9 bases matching TRBD1. The CDR3 has 16 amino acids. The trim removed 1 base at V and 12 bases at J, leaving 10 bases unmatched. Germline lookup yields CDR1 SGHVS and CDR2 FNYEAQ. The CDR3 DNA follows: TGTGCCAGCAGCTTAGTGTCGGGACAGGGTAACTTACCCCTCCACTTT. This sequence encodes CASSLVSGQGNLPLHF.

This clonotype was seen only a few times. The chain combines TRBV12-3 or TRBV12-4 with TRBJ1-1; D is unclear. V lost 4 bases and J 2 bases, leaving 14 bases between the germline ends. The CDR3 runs to 15 residues. The CDR3 sequence is CASSSTQGPNTEAFF. The CDR3 bases are TGTGCCAGCAGTTCGACCCAAGGGCCCAACACTGAAGCTTTCTTT.

The sample holds many counts of this clonotype. The chain is built from TRBV13 and TRBJ2-7; TRBD1 might be the D (6 bases). Per germline, CDR1 PRHDT and CDR2 FYEKMQ (reference sequence). The CDR3 extends over 14 amino acids. With 0 bases removed from V and 0 bases from J, the gap between germline ends came to 6 bases. CDR3 sequence (DNA): TGTGCCAGCAGCTTAGGGGACAGCTCCTACGAGCAGTACTTC. Protein: CASSLGDSSYEQYF.

This chain uses TRBV7-6 with TRBJ2-2, with 7 bases aligning to TRBD2. Per the germline V gene, CDR1 is SGHVS and CDR2 is FNYEAQ. V trimming: 5 bases; J trimming: 0 bases; junction bases outside the gene matches: 12. The CDR3 length is 18 residues. DNA for the CDR3: TGTGCCAGCAGCCGCGACATCCAAGGACTAGCGAACACCGGGGAGCTGTTTTTT. As protein: CASSRDIQGLANTGELFF.

This clonotype was seen many times. V and J are TRBV7-2 and TRBJ2-7; possible D gene TRBD2, 5 bases. Per germline, CDR1 SGHTA and CDR2 FQGNSA. This CDR3 has 14 amino acids. Trimming removed 6 bases at V and 0 bases at J, with 12 bases between. In DNA, the CDR3 is TGTGCCAGCAGGAAGAGCGGAAGCTCCTACGAGCAGTACTTC. Its translation is CASRKSGSSYEQYF.

This clonotype was detected many times. The V and J genes are TRBV12-3 or TRBV12-4 and TRBJ2-7; D is perhaps TRBD1 (6 bases). Trimming removed 1 base at V and 5 bases at J, with 9 bases between. CDR3 length equals 13 residues. The CDR3 protein is CASSLGQVDEQYF. CDR3 bases: TGTGCCAGCAGTTTAGGACAGGTGGACGAGCAGTACTTC.

This clonotype was picked up a small number of times. A clone one base away is much larger, so this may be a read error. This chain links TRBV19 with TRBJ2-3; 10 bases are a match to TRBD2. This CDR3 contains 15 residues. Germline CDR1 LNHDA, CDR2 SQIVND (reference sequence). The CDR3 DNA reads TGTGCCAGTATCTCTAGCGGGAGAGGGACAGATACGCAGTCTTTT. Encoded protein: CASISSGRGTDTQSF.

This clonotype was recorded at least ten times. The V call is TRBV11-2, the J call TRBJ2-1, with TRBD1 matching over 7 bases. The CDR3 has 14 amino acids. The germline CDR1 and CDR2 sequences are SGHAT and FQNNGV. The ends lost 5 bases at V and 7 bases at J; junction bases unmatched: 8. The CDR3 loop reads CASSTPTGWNEQFF. The CDR3 nucleotides are TGTGCCAGCAGCACTCCGACAGGGTGGAATGAGCAGTTCTTC.